This T cell receptor beta chain comes out of a study of identifying expanded T cells in peripheral blood. Germline lookup yields CDR1 SGHDN and CDR2 FVKESK. V shed 0 bases, J shed 2 bases, and the junction held 11 bases outside the gene matches. The length of the CDR3 is 18 residues. TCRdb's copy holds only in-frame clones and misses some; the assay was immunoSEQ multiplex PCR. The sample has around 100,000 clones, over 70% seen once. Sequencing used blood. The V and J genes are TRBV14 and TRBJ1-2; 8 positions match TRBD1. The TCR was taken from a person between 18 and 75 years old in good health. CDR3 sequence: CASSQDQGGGQGNYGYTF. The DNA for the CDR3 is TGTGCCAGCAGCCAAGATCAGGGCGGCGGACAGGGAAACTATGGCTACACCTTC.